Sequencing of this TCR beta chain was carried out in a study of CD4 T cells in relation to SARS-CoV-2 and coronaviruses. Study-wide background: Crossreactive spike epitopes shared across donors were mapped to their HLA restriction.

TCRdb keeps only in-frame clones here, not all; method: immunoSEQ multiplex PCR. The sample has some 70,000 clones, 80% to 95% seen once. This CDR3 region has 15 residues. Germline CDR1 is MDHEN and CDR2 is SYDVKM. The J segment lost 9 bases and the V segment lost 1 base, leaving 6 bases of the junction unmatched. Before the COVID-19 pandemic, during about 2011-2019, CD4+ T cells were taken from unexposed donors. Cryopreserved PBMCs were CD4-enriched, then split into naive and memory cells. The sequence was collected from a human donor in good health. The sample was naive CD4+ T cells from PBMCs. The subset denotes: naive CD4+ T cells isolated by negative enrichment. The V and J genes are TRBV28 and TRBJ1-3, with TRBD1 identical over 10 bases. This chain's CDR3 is CASSLSGTGEGTIYF. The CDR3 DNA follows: TGTGCCAGCAGTTTATCGGGGACAGGGGAGGGCACCATATATTTT.